The 26 T cell receptor beta chains below come from one sample, sequenced in a study of technical replicates of blood from a handful of donors. TCRdb's table, derived via immunoSEQ multiplex PCR, lists solely in-frame clones and lacks some. The sample comprises tens of thousands of clones, about 95% of which are singletons, and around 0.37% rests with the top ten. Sequenced: T cells isolated from PBMCs. The receptors derive from a human donor in good health.

This sequence joins TRBV6-5 and TRBJ1-1; D is possibly TRBD1 (6 bases). The V end lost 1 base, the J end lost 7 bases, and 16 bases lay between the germline ends. The CDR3 extends over 15 amino acids. Germline loops: CDR1 MNHEY, CDR2 SVGAGI. For the CDR3, the DNA is TGTGCCAGCAGTTACTTGGACGAGGGGACAAGTGAAGCTTTCTTT. This codes for CASSYLDEGTSEAFF.

The chain uses TRBV30 and TRBJ1-3; D not resolved. The CDR3 consists of 15 residues. The V gene lost 0 bases and the J gene lost 13 bases, with 22 bases spanning the gap. Germline lookup yields CDR1 GTSNPN and CDR2 SVGIG (reference sequence). CDR3 loop: CAWSVRGGNSPLIYF. The CDR3 DNA follows: TGTGCCTGGAGTGTCCGAGGAGGGAATTCCCCACTTATATATTTT.

This clone was counted a single time. The V call is TRBV4-1, the J call TRBJ2-1; 12 bases fit TRBD2. V dropped 0 bases and J dropped 9; count of bases not matched to a gene: 9. The V gene's germline CDR1 is MGHRA and CDR2 YSYEKL. CDR3 size: 17 residues. Here the CDR3 reads CASSQESRLAGVREQFF. CDR3 nucleotide sequence: TGCGCCAGCAGCCAAGAATCCCGACTAGCGGGAGTTCGTGAGCAGTTCTTC.

The chain is built from TRBV5-4 and TRBJ2-3, with 7 nucleotides matching TRBD2. Germline V lookup: CDR1 SGHNT, CDR2 YYREEE (reference sequence). There are 13 residues in the CDR3. V was pared by 5 bases and J by 2 bases, with 2 bases of the junction left unmatched. As DNA, the CDR3 is TGTGCCAGCAGAGCGGGGATCACAGATACGCAGTATTTT. Translating gives CASRAGITDTQYF.

This chain links TRBV5-1 with TRBJ1-1; 11 bases fit TRBD1. Unmatched junction bases numbered 3, after V lost 1 base and J lost 4 bases. Germline V gene lookup returns CDR1 SGHRS and CDR2 YFSETQ. CDR3 length: 15 residues. CDR3 bases: TGCGCCAGCAGCTTGTCCGGGACAGGGGGCACTGAAGCTTTCTTT. This encodes CASSLSGTGGTEAFF.

V gene TRBV6-1 combines with J gene TRBJ1-5, with D possibly being TRBD1 (5 bases). CDR1 and CDR2 from the germline V gene are MNHNS and SASEGT. Trimming took 3 bases from V and 1 from J, leaving 10 bases between them. CDR3 length equals 15 residues. The CDR3 region is CASSDIDRSNQPQHF. CDR3 sequence (DNA): TGTGCCAGCAGTGATATAGACAGAAGCAATCAGCCCCAGCATTTT.

This clone occurred once. The chain uses TRBV10-3 and TRBJ2-2; 7 bases are shared with TRBD1. The junction had 0 bases not matched to a gene; V was cut back by 4 bases and J by 1 base. Germline V gene lookup returns CDR1 ENHRY and CDR2 SYGVKD. This CDR3 has 14 residues. DNA for the CDR3: TGTGCCATCAGTGCAGGGGGGAACACCGGGGAGCTGTTTTTT. This encodes CAISAGGNTGELFF.

CDR3 nucleotide sequence: TGTGCCAGCAGCTTAGTTCCGCGTGAGCAGTTCTTC. Translated: CASSLVPREQFF. The chain recombines TRBV11-2 with TRBJ2-1; D is uncertain. V shed 1 base and J shed 9 bases, with 7 bases lying between them. CDR1 SGHAT and CDR2 FQNNGV come from the germline V gene. The CDR3 totals 12 residues.

This chain joins TRBV19 and TRBJ2-7, with 9 bases identical to TRBD1. The V and J ends lost 2 bases and 3 bases, in that order; junction bases with no gene match: 5. The CDR3 extends over 15 amino acids. CDR1 is LNHDA, CDR2 SQIVND, per germline (reference sequence). Here the CDR3 DNA reads TGTGCCAGTAGTATATCGGGACAGGGTTACTACGAGCAGTACTTC. Its translation is CASSISGQGYYEQYF.

This rearrangement joins TRBV7-2 to TRBJ1-1; no reliable D call. Germline CDR1 reads SGHTA; CDR2 reads FQGNSA. The CDR3 length is 16 residues. V dropped 2 bases and J dropped 4 bases, with 17 bases sitting between them. The CDR3: CASSLIGLARSTEAFF. The CDR3 nucleotides read TGTGCCAGCAGCTTAATCGGGCTAGCGAGGAGCACTGAAGCTTTCTTT.

This rearrangement joins TRBV29-1 to TRBJ2-2; 9 positions agree with TRBD1. The CDR3 sequence is 14 residues long. The ends lost 5 bases at V and 5 bases at J; junction bases unmatched: 6. Germline values: CDR1 SQVTM, CDR2 ANQGSEA. The CDR3 here is CSVPGQGVTGELFF. In DNA form, the CDR3 reads TGCAGCGTTCCGGGACAGGGAGTGACCGGGGAGCTGTTTTTT.

The chain joins TRBV5-1 to TRBJ2-7; 10 bases are shared with TRBD2. The V gene's germline CDR1 is SGHRS and CDR2 YFSETQ. This CDR3 has 16 amino acids. V dropped 3 bases and J dropped 6; count of bases not matched to a gene: 12. CDR3 nucleotide sequence: TGCGCCAGCAGCTGGGGACTAGCGCGGATTGAGGGCGAGCAGTACTTC. Translated, it gives CASSWGLARIEGEQYF.

The V gene is TRBV28, the J gene TRBJ2-6; possibly TRBD2 for D (5 bases). CDR1 is MDHEN, CDR2 SYDVKM, per germline. This CDR3 contains 15 residues. Trimming left V 5 bases short and J 1 base short, with 9 bases between. The CDR3 bases are TGTGCCAGCAGTGCCCGGGGTTCTGGGGCCAACGTCCTGACTTTC. Translating it yields CASSARGSGANVLTF. Full variable domain (outside the CDR3, taken from reference TRBV28 and TRBJ2-6): DVKVTQSSRYLVKRTGEKVFLECVQDMDHENMFWYRQDPGLGLRLIYFSYDVKMKEKGDIPEGYSVSREKKERFSLILESASTNQTSMYLCASSARGSGANVLTFGAGSRLTVL.

This clone appeared a single time. This chain links TRBV19 with TRBJ2-1, with D possibly TRBD2 on 5 matching bases. Germline V gene sequence: CDR1 LNHDA, CDR2 SQIVND (reference sequence). The length of the CDR3 is 13 residues. V was shortened by 5 bases and J by 9 bases, with 14 bases between the two germline ends. CDR3 in amino acids: CASSFQTGGEQFF. The CDR3 nucleotides read TGTGCCAGTAGTTTCCAGACTGGAGGTGAGCAGTTCTTC.

The chain uses TRBV11-3 and TRBJ2-7; 7 bases line up with TRBD1. In germline, CDR1 is SGHNT, CDR2 YENEEA. This CDR3 comprises 14 residues. Losses at the gene ends were 2 bases for V and 3 bases for J; bases not matched to a gene: 4. For the CDR3, the DNA is TGTGCCAGCAGCTTATGGGACAGTAACTACGAGCAGTACTTC. Its translation: CASSLWDSNYEQYF.

This chain joins TRBV27 and TRBJ2-5; TRBD1 matches 9 bases. This CDR3 contains 13 residues. V lost 2 bases to trimming and J lost 5 bases; unmatched junction nucleotides: 0. The V gene's germline CDR1 is MNHEY and CDR2 SMNVEV (reference sequence). The CDR3 DNA reads as TGTGCCAGCAGTTTAGGACAGGGGGAGACCCAGTACTTC. Translated: CASSLGQGETQYF.

The chain links TRBV27 to TRBJ2-7, with 12 bases fitting TRBD2. The CDR3 spans 15 residues. Germline trimming cut 8 bases from V and 3 bases from J; bases unmatched to any gene: 8. Looked up from germline, CDR1 is MNHEY and CDR2 is SMNVEV (reference sequence). The CDR3 loop is CASGGLAGRRYEQYF. The CDR3 region has the DNA TGTGCCAGCGGCGGACTAGCGGGACGTCGCTACGAGCAGTACTTC.

This chain links TRBV5-1 with TRBJ2-3; D gene uncertain. This CDR3 region has 16 residues. Trimming took 0 bases from V and 0 from J, leaving 11 bases between them. Germline V gene data show CDR1 as SGHRS and CDR2 as YFSETQ. Here the CDR3 DNA reads TGCGCCAGCAGCTTGGCCGGAGTACGGAGCACAGATACGCAGTATTTT. It specifies CASSLAGVRSTDTQYF.

The gene calls are TRBV28 and TRBJ2-1; TRBD2 aligns across 8 bases. The CDR3 totals 13 residues. Germline V gene sequence: CDR1 MDHEN, CDR2 SYDVKM. With 3 bases clipped from V and 12 bases from J, the junction kept 7 bases outside the gene matches. The CDR3 here is CASSFSGGGRQFF. In DNA form, the CDR3 reads TGTGCCAGCAGTTTTTCGGGAGGGGGTCGGCAGTTCTTC.

The chain has TRBV2 and TRBJ2-4, with a weak D call TRBD2 (5 bases). V was trimmed by 4 bases and J by 3 bases, leaving 7 bases between them. CDR1 is SNHLY, CDR2 FYNNEI, per germline. CDR3 length: 13 amino acids. The chain's CDR3 is CASSGAGKNIQYF. The CDR3 bases are TGTGCCAGCAGTGGGGCGGGCAAAAACATTCAGTACTTC.

V and J are TRBV7-9 and TRBJ2-7; 12 bases line up with TRBD2. The CDR3 is 16 residues long. The V segment lost 2 bases and the J segment 7 bases; nucleotides outside the gene matches: 9. Germline V gene lookup returns CDR1 SEHNR and CDR2 FQNEAQ (reference sequence). CDR3 DNA: TGTGCCAGCAGCTTAATGCTAGCGGGAGGGGTTGAGGAGCAGTACTTC. Translated, it gives CASSLMLAGGVEEQYF.

V gene TRBV19 combines with J gene TRBJ2-3; the D gene is possibly TRBD1 (6 bases). From germline, CDR1 is LNHDA and CDR2 SQIVND (reference sequence). The CDR3 loop spans 14 amino acids. V dropped 3 bases and J dropped 2 bases, with 9 bases sitting between them. The CDR3: CASSIAGDTDTQYF. The CDR3 DNA sequence: TGTGCCAGTAGTATTGCAGGGGACACAGATACGCAGTATTTT.

The V gene is TRBV7-2, the J gene TRBJ2-1, with TRBD2 matching 10 bases. Trimming removed 1 base from V and 4 bases from J; junction bases left unmatched: 1. Germline CDR1 reads SGHTA; CDR2 reads FQGNSA. CDR3 length equals 15 residues. The chain's CDR3 is CASSLGTSGYNEQFF. In DNA, the CDR3 is TGTGCCAGCAGCTTAGGGACTAGCGGATACAATGAGCAGTTCTTC.

V usage is TRBV7-9 and J usage is TRBJ2-2, with D perhaps TRBD2 (6 bases). Germline values: CDR1 SEHNR, CDR2 FQNEAQ (reference sequence). The CDR3 has 13 amino acids. Trimming pared 5 bases from V and 6 bases from J, leaving 10 bases between. The CDR3 region has the DNA TGTGCCAGCAGCCAACTAGCTCCCGGGGAGCTGTTTTTT. It codes for CASSQLAPGELFF.

This chain uses TRBV28 with TRBJ1-5; TRBD1 matches 11 bases. Per the germline V gene, CDR1 is MDHEN and CDR2 is SYDVKM. The CDR3 covers 16 residues. J was trimmed by 4 bases and V by 0 bases; bases with no gene match: 2. CDR3 region: CASSLWGQGVNQPQHF. The CDR3 region has the DNA TGTGCCAGCAGTTTATGGGGACAGGGGGTAAATCAGCCCCAGCATTTT.

The gene calls are TRBV7-9 and TRBJ2-1; D is possibly TRBD2 (5 bases). The V gene lost 5 bases and the J gene lost 6 bases, with 17 bases spanning the gap. The CDR3 spans 15 residues. Germline CDR1 reads SEHNR; CDR2 reads FQNEAQ (reference sequence). CDR3 sequence (DNA): TGTGCCAGCAGCGACACGGGGTTAGGGTTCAATGAGCAGTTCTTC. Its translation: CASSDTGLGFNEQFF. Full variable domain (rest looked up from reference TRBV7-9 and TRBJ2-1): DTGVSQNPRHKITKRGQNVTFRCDPISEHNRLYWYRQTLGQGPEFLTYFQNEAQLEKSRLLSDRFSAERPKGSFSTLEIQRTEQGDSAMYLCASSDTGLGFNEQFFGPGTRLTVL.